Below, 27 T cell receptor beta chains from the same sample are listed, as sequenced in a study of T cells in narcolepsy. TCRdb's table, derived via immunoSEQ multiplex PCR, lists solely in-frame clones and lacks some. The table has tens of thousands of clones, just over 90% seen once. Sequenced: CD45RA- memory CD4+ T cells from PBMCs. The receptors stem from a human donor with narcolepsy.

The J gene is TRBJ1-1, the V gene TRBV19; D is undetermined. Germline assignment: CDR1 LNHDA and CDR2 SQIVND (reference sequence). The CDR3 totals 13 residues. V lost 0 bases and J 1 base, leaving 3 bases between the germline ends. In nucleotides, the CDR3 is TGTGCCAGTAGTATAGAACGGAACACTGAAGCTTTCTTT. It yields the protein CASSIERNTEAFF.

The CDR3 sequence: CASSPGLSPNEQFF. The DNA of the CDR3 is TGCGCCAGCAGCCCGGGACTATCCCCCAATGAGCAGTTCTTC. The chain uses TRBV5-1 and TRBJ2-1; 7 bases align to TRBD2. Germline V gives CDR1 SGHRS, CDR2 YFSETQ. The V segment lost 4 bases and the J segment 6 bases; nucleotides outside the gene matches: 7. The CDR3 length is 14 residues. The full variable domain, with the rest looked up from reference TRBV5-1 and TRBJ2-1, is KAGVTQTPRYLIKTRGQQVTLSCSPISGHRSVSWYQQTPGQGLQFLFEYFSETQRNKGNFPGRFSGRQFSNSRSEMNVSTLELGDSALYLCASSPGLSPNEQFFGPGTRLTVL.

The CDR3 bases are TGCGCCAGCAGCCGGGACGTCACTTTCTCTAACTATGGCTACACCTTC. Its translation: CASSRDVTFSNYGYTF. The chain joins TRBV23-1 to TRBJ1-2; possibly TRBD1 for D (5 bases). TRBV23-1 counts as an open reading frame of uncertain function. The CDR3 spans 16 residues. V dropped 6 bases and J dropped 0 bases, with 17 bases sitting between them.

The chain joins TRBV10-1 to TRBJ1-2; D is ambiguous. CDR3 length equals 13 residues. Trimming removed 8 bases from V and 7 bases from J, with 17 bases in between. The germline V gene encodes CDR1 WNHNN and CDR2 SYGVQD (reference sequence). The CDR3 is CASPGQRAGGYTF. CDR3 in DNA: TGCGCCAGCCCGGGCCAACGAGCGGGTGGCTACACCTTC.

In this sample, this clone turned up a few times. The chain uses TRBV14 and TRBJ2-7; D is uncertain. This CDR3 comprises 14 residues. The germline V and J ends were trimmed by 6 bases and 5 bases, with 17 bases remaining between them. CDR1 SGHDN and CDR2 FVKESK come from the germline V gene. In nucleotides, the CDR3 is TGTGCCAGCAGTCAGACCGTCCTTGGGGACGAGCAGTACTTC. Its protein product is CASSQTVLGDEQYF.

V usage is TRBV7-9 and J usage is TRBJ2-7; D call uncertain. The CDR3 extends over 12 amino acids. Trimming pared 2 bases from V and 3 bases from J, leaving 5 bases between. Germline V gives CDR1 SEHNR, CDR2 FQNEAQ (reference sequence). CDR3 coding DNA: TGTGCCAGCAGCTTACCCAACTACGAGCAGTACTTC. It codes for CASSLPNYEQYF.

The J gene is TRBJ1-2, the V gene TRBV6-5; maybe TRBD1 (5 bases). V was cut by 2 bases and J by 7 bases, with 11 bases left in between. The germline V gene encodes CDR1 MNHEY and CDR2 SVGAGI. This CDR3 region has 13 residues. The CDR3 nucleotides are TGTGCCAGCAGTTACGCCAGGGCAGGTGGCTACACCTTC. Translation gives CASSYARAGGYTF.

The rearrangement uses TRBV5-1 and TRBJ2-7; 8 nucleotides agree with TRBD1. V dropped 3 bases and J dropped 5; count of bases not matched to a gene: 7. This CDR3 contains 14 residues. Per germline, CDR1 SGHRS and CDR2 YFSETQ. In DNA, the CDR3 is TGCGCCAGCAGCTCCGGACAGGGTTTAAACGAGCAGTACTTC. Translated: CASSSGQGLNEQYF.

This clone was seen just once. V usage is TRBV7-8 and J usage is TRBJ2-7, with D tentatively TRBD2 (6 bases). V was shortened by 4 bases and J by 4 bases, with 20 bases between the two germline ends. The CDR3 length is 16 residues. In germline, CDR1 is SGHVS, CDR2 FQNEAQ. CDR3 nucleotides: TGTGCCAGCAGCTATGGAGAAGGATTTGGGAGGTACGAGCAGTACTTC. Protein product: CASSYGEGFGRYEQYF.

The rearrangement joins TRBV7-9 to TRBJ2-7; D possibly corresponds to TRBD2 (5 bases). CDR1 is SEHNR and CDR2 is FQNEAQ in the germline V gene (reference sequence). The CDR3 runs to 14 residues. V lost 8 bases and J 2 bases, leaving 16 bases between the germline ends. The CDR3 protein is CASGLDWPPYEQYF. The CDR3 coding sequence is TGTGCCAGCGGTTTGGACTGGCCCCCCTACGAGCAGTACTTC.

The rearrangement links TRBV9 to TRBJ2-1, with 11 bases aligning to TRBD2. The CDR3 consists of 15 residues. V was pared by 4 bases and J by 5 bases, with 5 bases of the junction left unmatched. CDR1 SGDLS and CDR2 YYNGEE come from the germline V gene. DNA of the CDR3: TGTGCCAGCAGCCCGACTAGCGGGAACAACAATGAGCAGTTCTTC. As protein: CASSPTSGNNNEQFF.

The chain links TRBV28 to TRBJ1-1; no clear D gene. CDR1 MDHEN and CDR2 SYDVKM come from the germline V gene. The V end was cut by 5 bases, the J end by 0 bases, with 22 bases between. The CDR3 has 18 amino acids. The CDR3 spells CASSPPAGNLQLNTEAFF. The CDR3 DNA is TGTGCCAGCAGTCCACCTGCGGGAAACCTTCAATTGAACACTGAAGCTTTCTTT. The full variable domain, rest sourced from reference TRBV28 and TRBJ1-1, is DVKVTQSSRYLVKRTGEKVFLECVQDMDHENMFWYRQDPGLGLRLIYFSYDVKMKEKGDIPEGYSVSREKKERFSLILESASTNQTSMYLCASSPPAGNLQLNTEAFFGQGTRLTVV.

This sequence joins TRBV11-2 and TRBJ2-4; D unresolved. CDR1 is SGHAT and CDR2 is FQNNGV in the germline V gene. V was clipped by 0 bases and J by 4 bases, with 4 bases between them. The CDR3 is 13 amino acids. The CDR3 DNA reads TGTGCCAGCAGCTTAGAAGGAAAAAACATTCAGTACTTC. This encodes CASSLEGKNIQYF.

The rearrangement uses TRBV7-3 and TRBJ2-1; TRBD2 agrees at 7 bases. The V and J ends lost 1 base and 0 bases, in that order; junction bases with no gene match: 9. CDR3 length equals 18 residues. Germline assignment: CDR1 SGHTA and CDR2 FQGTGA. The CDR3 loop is CASSLMPSGMSSYNEQFF. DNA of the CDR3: TGTGCCAGCAGCTTAATGCCCAGCGGGATGAGCTCCTACAATGAGCAGTTCTTC.

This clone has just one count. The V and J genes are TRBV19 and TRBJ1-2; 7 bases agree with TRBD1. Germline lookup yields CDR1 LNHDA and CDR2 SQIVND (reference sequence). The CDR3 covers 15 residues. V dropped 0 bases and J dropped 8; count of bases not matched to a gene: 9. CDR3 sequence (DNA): TGTGCCAGTAGTATAGACGGGAGGACAGGTACGGGCTACACCTTC. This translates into CASSIDGRTGTGYTF.

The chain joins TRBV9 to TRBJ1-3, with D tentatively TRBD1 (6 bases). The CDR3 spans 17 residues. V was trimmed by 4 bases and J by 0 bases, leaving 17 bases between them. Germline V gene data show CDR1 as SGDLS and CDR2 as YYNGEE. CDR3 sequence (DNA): TGTGCCAGCAGCTCAACTTCAGGGGTCCCCTCTGGAAACACCATATATTTT. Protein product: CASSSTSGVPSGNTIYF.

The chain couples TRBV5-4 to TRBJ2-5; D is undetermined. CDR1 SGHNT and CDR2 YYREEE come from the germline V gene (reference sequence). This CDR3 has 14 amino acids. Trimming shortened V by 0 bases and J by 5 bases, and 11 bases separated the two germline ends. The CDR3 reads CASSLGSRVETQYF. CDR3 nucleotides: TGTGCCAGCAGCTTGGGGAGTAGGGTGGAGACCCAGTACTTC.

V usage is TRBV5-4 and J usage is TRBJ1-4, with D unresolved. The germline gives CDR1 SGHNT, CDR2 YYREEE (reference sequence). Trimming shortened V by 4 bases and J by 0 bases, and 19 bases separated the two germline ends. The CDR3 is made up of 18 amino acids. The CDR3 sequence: CASSMQGRAGSTNEKLFF. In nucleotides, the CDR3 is TGTGCCAGCAGCATGCAAGGACGGGCAGGTTCAACTAATGAAAAACTGTTTTTT.

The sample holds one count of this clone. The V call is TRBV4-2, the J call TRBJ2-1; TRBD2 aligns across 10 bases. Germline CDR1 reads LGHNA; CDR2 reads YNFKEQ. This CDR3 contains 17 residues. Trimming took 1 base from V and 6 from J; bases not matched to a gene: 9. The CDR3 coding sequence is TGTGCCAGCAGCCAAGTTACAGCGGGAGGGCTCGTCAATGAGCAGTTCTTC. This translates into CASSQVTAGGLVNEQFF.

The CDR3 sequence is CASRQTGMRDTQYF. The CDR3 DNA sequence: TGTGCCAGCAGGCAGACTGGCATGCGGGATACGCAGTATTTT. The chain uses TRBV5-4 and TRBJ2-3; D is undetermined. Looked up from germline, CDR1 is SGHNT and CDR2 is YYREEE (reference sequence). V lost 5 bases, J lost 6 bases, and 16 bases lay in between. The length of the CDR3 is 14 residues.

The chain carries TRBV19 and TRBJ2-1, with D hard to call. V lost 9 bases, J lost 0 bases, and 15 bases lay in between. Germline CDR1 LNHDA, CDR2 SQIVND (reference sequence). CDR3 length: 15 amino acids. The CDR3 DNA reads TGTGCCAGCAAAGCGACGGTCGACTCCTACAATGAGCAGTTCTTC. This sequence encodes CASKATVDSYNEQFF.

The CDR3 DNA follows: TGTGCCAGTAGTATAGAAGGGGGGAACACTGAAGCTTTCTTT. Encoded protein: CASSIEGGNTEAFF. J is TRBJ1-1 and V is TRBV19; perhaps TRBD1 as D (6 bases). This CDR3 is built from 14 residues. Germline V lookup: CDR1 LNHDA, CDR2 SQIVND (reference sequence). V shed 0 bases and J shed 1 base, with 6 bases lying between them.

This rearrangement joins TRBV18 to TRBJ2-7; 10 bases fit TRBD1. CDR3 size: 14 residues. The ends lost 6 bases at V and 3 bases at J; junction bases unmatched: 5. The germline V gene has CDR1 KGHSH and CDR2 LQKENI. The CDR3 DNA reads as TGTGCCAGCTCCCAGGGACAGGGGTTCTACGAGCAGTACTTC. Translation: CASSQGQGFYEQYF.

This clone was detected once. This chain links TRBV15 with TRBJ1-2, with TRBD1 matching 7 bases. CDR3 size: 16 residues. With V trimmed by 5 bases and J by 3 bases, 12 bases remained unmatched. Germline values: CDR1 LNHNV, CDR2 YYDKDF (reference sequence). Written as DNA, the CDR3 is TGTGCCACCAGCGGGTTATACAGGGGATCAGACTATGGCTACACCTTC. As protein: CATSGLYRGSDYGYTF.

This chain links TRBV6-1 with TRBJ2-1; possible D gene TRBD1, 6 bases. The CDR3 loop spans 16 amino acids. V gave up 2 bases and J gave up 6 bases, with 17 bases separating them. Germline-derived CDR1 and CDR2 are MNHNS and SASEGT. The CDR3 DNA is TGTGCCAGCAGTGAATTACGGGGTACAGGGTTCAATGAGCAGTTCTTC. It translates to CASSELRGTGFNEQFF.

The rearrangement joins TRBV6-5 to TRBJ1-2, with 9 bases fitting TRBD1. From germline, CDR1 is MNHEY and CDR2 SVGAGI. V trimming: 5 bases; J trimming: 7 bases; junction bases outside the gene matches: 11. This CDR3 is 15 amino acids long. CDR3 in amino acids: CASSPRPGTGTGYTF. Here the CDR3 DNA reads TGTGCCAGCAGTCCCCGTCCCGGGACAGGGACTGGCTACACCTTC.

This CDR3 reads CASSFHLGQIGAYEQYF. CDR3 coding DNA: TGTGCCAGCAGTTTCCATTTGGGACAGATAGGAGCCTACGAGCAGTACTTC. The V and J genes are TRBV28 and TRBJ2-7; 7 bases align to TRBD1. The germline V gene has CDR1 MDHEN and CDR2 SYDVKM. Trimming at V came to 3 bases and at J to 2 bases, leaving 13 bases not matched to a gene. This CDR3 comprises 17 residues.